The clone carrying this TCR beta chain was counted only a few times. The junction departs from germline at one end; a sequencing error may be responsible. TCRdb itself ran the 5' RACE reads through MiXCR, one entry per CDR3 protein. The table shows some 500,000 distinct CDR3 sequences, with about 14% occurring only once. The sample originates from a study of T cells after yellow fever vaccination. This clonotype was obtained from a man aged 30 to 45 who received the YFV17D yellow fever vaccine. The input for sequencing was PBMCs, taken on the day of the yellow fever booster vaccination.

CDR3 sequence reads: CASSVAGANEQFF. The CDR3 DNA reads TGTGCCAGCAGCGTAGCGGGAGCCAATGAGCAGTTCTTC. The chain is built from TRBV7-2 and TRBJ2-1; 9 bases agree with TRBD2. Germline lookup yields CDR1 SGHTA and CDR2 FQGNSA. This CDR3 is 13 amino acids long.